Below are 9 T cell receptor beta chains sequenced from a single sample in a study of blood T cell repertoires in COVID-19. Only in-frame clones appear in the TCRdb table, and some are missing; sequencing was by immunoSEQ multiplex PCR. The sample holds about 400,000 clones, about 89% seen once. What was sequenced was peripheral blood. These receptors originate from a woman in her twenties or thirties with acute or convalescent COVID-19.

Worth noting for this clone: One junction end disagrees with the germline gene, perhaps due to a read error. The gene calls are TRBV2 and TRBJ1-5; 9 positions agree with TRBD1. CDR3 size: 14 residues. Germline values: CDR1 SNHLY, CDR2 FYNNEI. The chain's CDR3 is CANSTDRGNKPQHF. The CDR3 DNA sequence: TGTGCCAACAGTACGGACAGGGGTAACAAGCCCCAGCATTTT.

This chain uses TRBV7-2 with TRBJ2-1; 9 bases map to TRBD1. The CDR3 runs to 15 residues. Losses at the gene ends were 5 bases for V and 4 bases for J; bases not matched to a gene: 6. Germline V gene lookup returns CDR1 SGHTA and CDR2 FQGNSA. The CDR3 bases are TGTGCCAGCAGCACAAGGGGACAGGGTTACAATGAGCAGTTCTTC. The encoded protein is CASSTRGQGYNEQFF.

V is TRBV6-5 and J is TRBJ1-4; 7 bases line up with TRBD1. Germline loops: CDR1 MNHEY, CDR2 SVGAGI. The CDR3 is made up of 14 amino acids. V lost 6 bases, J lost 7 bases, and 8 bases stayed unmatched. The CDR3 loop reads CASRREGGFEKLFF. DNA for the CDR3: TGTGCCAGCAGACGAGAAGGGGGCTTTGAAAAACTGTTTTTT.

This chain connects TRBV20-1 to TRBJ1-1; D not resolved. Trimming removed 3 bases from V and 1 base from J, with 12 bases in between. Germline CDR1 is DFQATT and CDR2 is SNEGSKA (reference sequence). The CDR3 has 14 amino acids. CDR3 bases: TGCAGTGCTAGTAGAACGGCGGGGAACACTGAAGCTTTCTTT. Translating gives CSASRTAGNTEAFF.

V is TRBV19 and J is TRBJ2-1, with TRBD1 as a possible D gene (6 bases). The germline CDR1 and CDR2 sequences are LNHDA and SQIVND (reference sequence). Trimming removed 4 bases at V and 4 bases at J, with 14 bases between. This CDR3 comprises 15 residues. CDR3 sequence: CASSTQGNAYNEQFF. The CDR3 DNA is TGTGCCAGTAGTACACAGGGAAATGCGTACAATGAGCAGTTCTTC.

This clone was observed a handful of times. This chain links TRBV7-9 with TRBJ2-7; D uncertain. The CDR3 contains 15 residues. The germline CDR1 and CDR2 sequences are SEHNR and FQNEAQ (reference sequence). Trimming pared 0 bases from V and 5 bases from J, leaving 14 bases between. The chain's CDR3 is CASSLASQVVDEQYF. The CDR3 nucleotides read TGTGCCAGCAGCTTAGCGTCGCAGGTAGTCGACGAGCAGTACTTC.

The chain links TRBV5-5 to TRBJ2-1, with 13 bases aligning to TRBD2. Germline CDR1 SGHKS, CDR2 YYEKEE (reference sequence). This CDR3 spans 16 amino acids. The J segment lost 4 bases and the V segment lost 4 bases, leaving 5 bases of the junction unmatched. DNA for the CDR3: TGTGCCAGCAGCCGCGGACTAGCGGGGGAGTACAATGAGCAGTTCTTC. Translating gives CASSRGLAGEYNEQFF.

The chain uses TRBV2 and TRBJ2-3, with 11 bases lining up with TRBD2. Germline V gives CDR1 SNHLY, CDR2 FYNNEI. V was clipped by 6 bases and J by 2 bases; unmatched bases: 4. The CDR3 has 15 residues. The CDR3 DNA follows: TGTGCCAGCAGAGGGACTAGCGGTTACACAGATACGCAGTATTTT. Translated, it gives CASRGTSGYTDTQYF.

This chain connects TRBV5-1 to TRBJ2-5; 7 nucleotides match TRBD1. V trimming: 7 bases; J trimming: 1 base; junction bases outside the gene matches: 7. Germline values: CDR1 SGHRS, CDR2 YFSETQ. This CDR3 has 14 amino acids. CDR3 in amino acids: CASGNYRGQETQYF. CDR3 DNA sequence: TGCGCCAGCGGCAACTACAGGGGCCAAGAGACCCAGTACTTC. The entire variable domain, with the rest obtained from reference TRBV5-1 and TRBJ2-5, is as follows: KAGVTQTPRYLIKTRGQQVTLSCSPISGHRSVSWYQQTPGQGLQFLFEYFSETQRNKGNFPGRFSGRQFSNSRSEMNVSTLELGDSALYLCASGNYRGQETQYFGPGTRLLVL.